This T cell receptor beta chain was recovered during a study of blood T cell repertoires in COVID-19. Study at large: Acute and convalescent COVID-19 samples came from the United States, Italy and Spain.

Donors in Cohort 3 who had recovered were those with two negative PCRs, healthcare professional clearance, or resolution of their symptoms. Per the study methods: Estimates of nucleated cell counts were drawn from the amplification of reference gene primers. Sequenced by immunoSEQ multiplex PCR; TCRdb stores in-frame clones only, minus some. That table supplies the V and J calls and clone size; D and trimming were determined from the DNA. The table records roughly 190,000 clones, 87% of them present only once. Germline values: CDR1 SGHRS, CDR2 YFSETQ. V lost 3 bases to trimming and J lost 8 bases; unmatched junction nucleotides: 11. The CDR3 contains 15 residues.

The origin of this receptor is a woman in her thirties who had recovered from COVID-19. Sequenced: PBMCs or T cells enriched from blood (not recorded which). The V and J genes are TRBV5-1 and TRBJ2-1; TRBD2 matches at 7 bases. Here the CDR3 DNA reads TGCGCCAGCAGCTCGGTTAGTGGCGGGGGAGATGAGCAGTTCTTC. Its protein is CASSSVSGGGDEQFF. The full variable domain, completed using reference TRBV5-1 and TRBJ2-1, is KAGVTQTPRYLIKTRGQQVTLSCSPISGHRSVSWYQQTPGQGLQFLFEYFSETQRNKGNFPGRFSGRQFSNSRSEMNVSTLELGDSALYLCASSSVSGGGDEQFFGPGTRLTVL.